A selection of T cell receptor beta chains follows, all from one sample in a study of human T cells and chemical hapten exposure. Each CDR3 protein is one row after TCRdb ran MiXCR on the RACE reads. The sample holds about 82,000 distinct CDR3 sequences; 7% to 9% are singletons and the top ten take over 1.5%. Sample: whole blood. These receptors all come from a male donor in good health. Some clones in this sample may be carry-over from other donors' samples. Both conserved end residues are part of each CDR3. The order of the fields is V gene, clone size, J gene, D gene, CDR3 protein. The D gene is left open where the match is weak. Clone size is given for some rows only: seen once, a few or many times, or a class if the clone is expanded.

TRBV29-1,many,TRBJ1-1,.,CSVEDWAASNTEAFF
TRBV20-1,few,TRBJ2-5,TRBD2,CSASGLAGEETQYF
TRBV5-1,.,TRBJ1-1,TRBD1,CASSPTGGSSEAFF
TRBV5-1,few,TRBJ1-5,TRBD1,CASSPSVTGDQPQHF
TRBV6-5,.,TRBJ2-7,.,CASSYSRQETYEQYF
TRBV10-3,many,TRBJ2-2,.,CAISGVAEPGELFF
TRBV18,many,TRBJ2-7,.,CASSVGQTYEQYF
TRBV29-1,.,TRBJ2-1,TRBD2,CSVSGLARREQFF
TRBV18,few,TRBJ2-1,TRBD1,CASSPPGQRSYNEQFF
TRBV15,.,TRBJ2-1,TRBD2,CATSPPLSGTSYNEQFF
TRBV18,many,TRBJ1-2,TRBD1,CASSLPTGESYGYTF
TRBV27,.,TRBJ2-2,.,CASSFSGLRELFF
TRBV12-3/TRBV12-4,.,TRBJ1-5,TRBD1,CASSLWGQGGQPQHF
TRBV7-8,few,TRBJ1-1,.,CASSPQGGTEAFF
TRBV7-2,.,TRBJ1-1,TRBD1,CASSSGQGSTEAFF
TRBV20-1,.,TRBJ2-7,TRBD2,CSAFPYRGVYEQYF
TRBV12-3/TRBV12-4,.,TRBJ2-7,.,CASSHQSFGSYEQYF
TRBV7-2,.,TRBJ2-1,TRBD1,CASSEDRVGEFF
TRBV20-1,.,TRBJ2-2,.,CSARDLRTNAGELFF
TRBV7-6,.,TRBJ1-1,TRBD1,CASSSGDRLNTEAFF
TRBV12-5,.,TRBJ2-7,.,CASGPGYEQYF
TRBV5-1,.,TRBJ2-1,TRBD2,CASSRLGGARYNEQFF
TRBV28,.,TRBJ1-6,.,CASRSRDTAYNSPLHF
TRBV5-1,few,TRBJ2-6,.,CASSLRLQGPGANVLTF
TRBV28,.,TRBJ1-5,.,CASSLRLTGANQPQHF
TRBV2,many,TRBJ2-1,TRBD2,CASSRTSGGAMGEQFF
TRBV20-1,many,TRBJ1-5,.,CSATPGHPMGNQPQHF
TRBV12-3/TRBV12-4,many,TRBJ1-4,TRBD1,CASSPRGPELFF
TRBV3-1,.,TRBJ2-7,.,CASSQVNGVSSYEQYF
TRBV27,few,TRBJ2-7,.,CASSLQGGYEQYF
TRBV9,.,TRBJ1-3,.,CASSVGGSLLSGNTIYF
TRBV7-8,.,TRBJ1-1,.,CASSLGSPGNTEAFF
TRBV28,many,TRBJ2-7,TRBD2,CASSSPSSGTTHEQYF
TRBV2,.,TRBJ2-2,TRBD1,CASSPPGQGLITGELFF
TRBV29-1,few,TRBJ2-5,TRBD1,CSALSTGGMGETQYF
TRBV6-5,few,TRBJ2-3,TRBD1,CASRGTGSTDTQYF
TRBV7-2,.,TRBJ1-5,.,CASSSEHEESNQPQHF
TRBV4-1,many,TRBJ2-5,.,CASSPDSDQETQYF
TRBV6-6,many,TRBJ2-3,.,CASRYDGTVSTDTQYF
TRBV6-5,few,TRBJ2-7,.,CASSYRPLPSYEQYF
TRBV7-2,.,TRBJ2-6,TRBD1,CASSSTGVGISGANVLTF
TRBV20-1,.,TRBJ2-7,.,CSARAYSSGLYEQYF
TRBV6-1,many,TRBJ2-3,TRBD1,CASSWTGTPPTDTQYF
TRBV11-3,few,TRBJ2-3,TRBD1,CASSLDRGPSDTQYF
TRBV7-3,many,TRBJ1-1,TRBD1,CASSISGGTEAFF
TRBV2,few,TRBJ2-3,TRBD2,CASSEDRGKRGPRTDTQYF
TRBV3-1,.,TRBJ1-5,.,CASSQSHIGQPQHF
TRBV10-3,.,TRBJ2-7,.,CAISDGWTEEHEQYF
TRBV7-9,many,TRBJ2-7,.,CASSFTSSSYEQYF
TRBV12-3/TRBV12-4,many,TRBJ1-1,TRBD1,CASSFPDRDTEAFF
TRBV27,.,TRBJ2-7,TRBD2,CASSFGVAGAYEQYF
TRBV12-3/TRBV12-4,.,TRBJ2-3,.,CASSRIEDTQYF
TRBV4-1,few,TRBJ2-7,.,CASSQDIRGAGYEQYF
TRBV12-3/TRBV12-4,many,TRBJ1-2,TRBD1,CASSSDRTTGYTF
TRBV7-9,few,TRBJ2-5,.,CASSLGRLGQETQYF